The present T cell receptor beta chain was sequenced within a study of blood T cells in healthy people across ages. Study conclusions and caveats: Changes seen in expanded clonotypes were possibly confounded by donor CMV status left unknown. Unsorted PBMCs blocked a conclusive comparison of naive and antigen-experienced cells.

With respect to this clonotype: As yet, its antigen is unknown.

A sample-barcoded 5' primer and a J-beta primer mix were used in a second PCR of about 7 to 12 cycles. TCRdb reprocessed the 5' RACE reads with MiXCR, giving one entry per CDR3 protein. The table includes 1.6 million or so distinct CDR3 sequences, about 35% detected once. This CDR3 has 13 residues. In germline, CDR1 is SNHLY, CDR2 FYNNEI. Trimming removed 4 bases from V and 2 bases from J, with 8 bases in between. The V gene is TRBV2, the J gene TRBJ2-5; unclear D gene. The sample comprised blood. This clonotype was sampled from a woman in her thirties in good health. CDR3 loop: CASSVMRQETQYF. The CDR3 DNA sequence: TGTGCCAGCAGTGTGATGCGGCAAGAGACCCAGTACTTC.